This TCR beta chain was identified in a study of T-cell memory formation after mild COVID-19. Study information: TCR clustering was largely donor specific. Study observations and caveats: A second wave expanding day 15 to 37 was CD4+-biased; contracting clones were balanced. Shrinking CD4+ clones were chiefly CM and EM; CD8+ ones were chiefly EMRA.

The TCR alpha and TCR beta cDNA libraries, bearing sample barcodes and UMIs, were generated by 5'RACE using constant-segment primers. TCRdb reprocessed the 5' RACE reads via MiXCR and lists one record per CDR3 protein. The sample records more than 250,000 distinct CDR3 sequences, around 15% being singletons. Turning to this clonotype: Its antigen remains unidentified.

The source of this sequence is a man between 18 and 29 years old who had mild COVID-19 (a few samples of this study predate the infection). Cell type and time point are not known. Input material: PBMCs or a T cell subset sorted from them (not recorded which).

Here the CDR3 reads CASSSSGGTAGELFF. For the CDR3, the DNA is TGTGCCAGCAGCTCTAGCGGGGGGACGGCTGGGGAGCTGTTTTTT. This rearrangement joins TRBV11-3 to TRBJ2-2; 11 nucleotides agree with TRBD2. V was clipped by 4 bases and J by 8 bases; unmatched bases: 6. The CDR3 spans 15 residues. Germline CDR1 is SGHNT and CDR2 is YENEEA.